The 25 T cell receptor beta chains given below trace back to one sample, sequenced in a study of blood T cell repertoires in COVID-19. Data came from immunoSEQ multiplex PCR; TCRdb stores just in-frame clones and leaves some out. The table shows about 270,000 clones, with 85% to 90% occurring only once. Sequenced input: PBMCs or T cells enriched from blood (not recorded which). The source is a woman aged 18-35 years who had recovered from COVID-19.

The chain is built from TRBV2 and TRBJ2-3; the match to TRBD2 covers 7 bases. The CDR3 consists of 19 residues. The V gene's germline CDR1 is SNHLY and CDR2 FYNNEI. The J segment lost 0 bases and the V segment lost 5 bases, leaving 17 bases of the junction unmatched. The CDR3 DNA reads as TGTGCCAGCAGTTCACCGGGGGGATTTTTAAGTGAGAGCACAGATACGCAGTATTTT. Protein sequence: CASSSPGGFLSESTDTQYF.

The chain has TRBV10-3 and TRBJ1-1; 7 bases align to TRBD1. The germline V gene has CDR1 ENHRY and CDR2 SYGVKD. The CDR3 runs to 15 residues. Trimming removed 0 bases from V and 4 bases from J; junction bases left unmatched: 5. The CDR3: CAISESEGASTEAFF. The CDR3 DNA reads TGTGCCATCAGTGAGTCTGAGGGGGCAAGCACTGAAGCTTTCTTT.

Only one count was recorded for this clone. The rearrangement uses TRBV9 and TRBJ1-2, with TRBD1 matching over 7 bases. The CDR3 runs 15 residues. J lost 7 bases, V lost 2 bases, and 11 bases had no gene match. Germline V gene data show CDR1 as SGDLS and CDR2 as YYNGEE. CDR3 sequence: CASSVGTDLLRGYTF. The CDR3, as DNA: TGTGCCAGCAGCGTCGGGACAGACCTTCTGCGTGGCTACACCTTC.

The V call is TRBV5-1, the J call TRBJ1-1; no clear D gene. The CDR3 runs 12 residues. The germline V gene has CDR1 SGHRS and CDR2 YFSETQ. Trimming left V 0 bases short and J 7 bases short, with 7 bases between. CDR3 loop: CASSLVGSEAFF. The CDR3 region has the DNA TGCGCCAGCAGCTTGGTCGGGAGTGAAGCTTTCTTT.

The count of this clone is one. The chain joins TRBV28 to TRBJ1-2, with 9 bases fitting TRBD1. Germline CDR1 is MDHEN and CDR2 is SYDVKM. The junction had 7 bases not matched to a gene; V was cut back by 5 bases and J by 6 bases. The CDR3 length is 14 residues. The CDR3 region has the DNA TGTGCCAGCAGTACTACAAGGACAGGGGATGGCTACACCTTC. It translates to CASSTTRTGDGYTF.

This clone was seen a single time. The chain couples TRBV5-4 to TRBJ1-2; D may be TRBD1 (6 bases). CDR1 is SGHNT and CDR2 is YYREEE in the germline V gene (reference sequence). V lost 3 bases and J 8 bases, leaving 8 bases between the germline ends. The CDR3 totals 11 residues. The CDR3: CASSYRDGYTF. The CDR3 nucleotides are TGTGCCAGCAGCTACAGGGACGGCTACACCTTC.

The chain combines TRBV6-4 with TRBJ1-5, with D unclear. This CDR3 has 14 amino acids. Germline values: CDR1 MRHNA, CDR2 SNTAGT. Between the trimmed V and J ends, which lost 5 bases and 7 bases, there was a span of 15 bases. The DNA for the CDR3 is TGTGCCAGCAGTAACATTCCACGTTGGCAGCCCCAGCATTTT. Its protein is CASSNIPRWQPQHF.

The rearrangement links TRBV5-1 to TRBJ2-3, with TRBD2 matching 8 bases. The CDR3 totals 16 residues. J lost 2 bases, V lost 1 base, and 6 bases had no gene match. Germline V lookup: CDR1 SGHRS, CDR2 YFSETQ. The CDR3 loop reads CASSLTVAGPTDTQYF. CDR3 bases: TGCGCCAGCAGCTTGACCGTAGCGGGGCCCACAGATACGCAGTATTTT.

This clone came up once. As DNA, the CDR3 is TGTGCCAGCAGCGGGGGCATATACGAGCAGTACTTC. This translates into CASSGGIYEQYF. The V and J genes are TRBV3-1 (or the pseudogene TRBV3-2) and TRBJ2-7, with D possibly being TRBD1 (6 bases). Deletions cut 5 bases from V and 4 bases from J, with 9 bases between. Germline V lookup: CDR1 LGHDT, CDR2 YNNKEL (reference sequence). The CDR3 totals 12 residues.

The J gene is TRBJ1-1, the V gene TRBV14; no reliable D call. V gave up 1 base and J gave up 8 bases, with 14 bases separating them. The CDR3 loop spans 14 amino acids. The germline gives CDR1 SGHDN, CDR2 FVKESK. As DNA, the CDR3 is TGTGCCAGCAGCCAAGTAGGGAGTACGCCGGAAGCTTTCTTT. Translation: CASSQVGSTPEAFF.

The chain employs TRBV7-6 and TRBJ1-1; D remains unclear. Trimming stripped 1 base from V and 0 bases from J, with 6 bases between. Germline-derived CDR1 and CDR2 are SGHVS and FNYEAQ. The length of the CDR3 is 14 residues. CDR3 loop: CASSLGQVNTEAFF. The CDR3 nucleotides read TGTGCCAGCAGCTTAGGTCAGGTGAACACTGAAGCTTTCTTT.

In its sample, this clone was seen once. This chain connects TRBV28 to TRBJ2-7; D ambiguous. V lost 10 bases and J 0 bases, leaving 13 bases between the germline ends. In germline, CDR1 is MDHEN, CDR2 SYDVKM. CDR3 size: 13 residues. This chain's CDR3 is CAIRPASSYEQYF. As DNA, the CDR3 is TGTGCCATAAGGCCCGCTAGCTCCTACGAGCAGTACTTC.

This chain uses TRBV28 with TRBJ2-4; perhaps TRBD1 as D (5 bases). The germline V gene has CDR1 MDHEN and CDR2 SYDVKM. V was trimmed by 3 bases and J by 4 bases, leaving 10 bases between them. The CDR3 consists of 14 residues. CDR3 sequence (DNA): TGTGCCAGCAGTTTTCGGGCAGGGAAAAACATTCAGTACTTC. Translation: CASSFRAGKNIQYF.

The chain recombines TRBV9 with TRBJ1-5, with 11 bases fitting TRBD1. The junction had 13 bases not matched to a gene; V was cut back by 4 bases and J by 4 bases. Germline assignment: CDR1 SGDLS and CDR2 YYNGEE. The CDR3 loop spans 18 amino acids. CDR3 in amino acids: CASSPRTGGEIANQPQHF. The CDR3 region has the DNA TGTGCCAGCAGCCCACGGACAGGGGGCGAGATCGCGAATCAGCCCCAGCATTTT. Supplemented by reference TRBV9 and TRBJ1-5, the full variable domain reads DSGVTQTPKHLITATGQRVTLRCSPRSGDLSVYWYQQSLDQGLQFLIQYYNGEERAKGNILERFSAQQFPDLHSELNLSSLELGDSALYFCASSPRTGGEIANQPQHFGDGTRLSIL.

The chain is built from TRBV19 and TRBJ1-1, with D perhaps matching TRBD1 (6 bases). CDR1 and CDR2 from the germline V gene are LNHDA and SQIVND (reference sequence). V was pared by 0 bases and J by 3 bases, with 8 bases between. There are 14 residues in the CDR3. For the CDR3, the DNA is TGTGCCAGTAGTATAGAAGGGACATACACTGAAGCTTTCTTT. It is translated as CASSIEGTYTEAFF. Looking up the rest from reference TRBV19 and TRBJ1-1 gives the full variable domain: DGGITQSPKYLFRKEGQNVTLSCEQNLNHDAMYWYRQDPGQGLRLIYYSQIVNDFQKGDIAEGYSVSREKKESFPLTVTSAQKNPTAFYLCASSIEGTYTEAFFGQGTRLTVV.

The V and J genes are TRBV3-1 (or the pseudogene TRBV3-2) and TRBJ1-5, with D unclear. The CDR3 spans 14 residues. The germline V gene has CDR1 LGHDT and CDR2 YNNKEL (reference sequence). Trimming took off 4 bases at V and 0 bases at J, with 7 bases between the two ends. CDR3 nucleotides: TGTGCCAGCAGCCTCGCCTATAGCAATCAGCCCCAGCATTTT. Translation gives CASSLAYSNQPQHF.

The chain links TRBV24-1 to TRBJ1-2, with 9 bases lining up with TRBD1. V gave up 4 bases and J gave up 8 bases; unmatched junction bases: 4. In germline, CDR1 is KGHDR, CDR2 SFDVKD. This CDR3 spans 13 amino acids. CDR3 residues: CATSDGTGIGYTF. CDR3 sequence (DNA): TGTGCCACCAGTGACGGGACAGGGATCGGCTACACCTTC.

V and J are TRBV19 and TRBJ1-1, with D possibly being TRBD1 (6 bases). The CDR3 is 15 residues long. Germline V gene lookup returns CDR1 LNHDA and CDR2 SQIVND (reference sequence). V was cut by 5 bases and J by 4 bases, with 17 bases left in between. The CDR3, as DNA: TGTGCCAGTAGTTTCCAAGGGGGAAGCAGCACTGAAGCTTTCTTT. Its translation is CASSFQGGSSTEAFF. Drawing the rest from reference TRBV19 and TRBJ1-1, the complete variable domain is DGGITQSPKYLFRKEGQNVTLSCEQNLNHDAMYWYRQDPGQGLRLIYYSQIVNDFQKGDIAEGYSVSREKKESFPLTVTSAQKNPTAFYLCASSFQGGSSTEAFFGQGTRLTVV.

CDR3 sequence reads: CASSIGAGAAAEQYF. In DNA, the CDR3 is TGTGCCAGTAGTATAGGGGCAGGGGCCGCAGCCGAGCAGTACTTC. The rearrangement links TRBV19 to TRBJ2-7, with a possible D match to TRBD1 (6 bases). The CDR3 length is 15 residues. Per germline, CDR1 LNHDA and CDR2 SQIVND (reference sequence). V was pared by 1 base and J by 6 bases, with 16 bases between.

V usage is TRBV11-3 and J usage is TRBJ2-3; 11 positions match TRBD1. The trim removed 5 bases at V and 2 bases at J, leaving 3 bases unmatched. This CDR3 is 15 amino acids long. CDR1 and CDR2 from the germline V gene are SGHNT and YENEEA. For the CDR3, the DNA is TGTGCCAGCAGCCGGACAGGGGGCGCCACAGATACGCAGTATTTT. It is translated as CASSRTGGATDTQYF.

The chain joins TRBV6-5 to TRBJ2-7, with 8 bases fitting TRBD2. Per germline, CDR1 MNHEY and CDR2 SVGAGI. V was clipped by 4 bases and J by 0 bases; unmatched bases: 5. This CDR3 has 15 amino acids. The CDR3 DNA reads TGTGCCAGCAGTTTCTCTAGCGGGTCCTCCTACGAGCAGTACTTC. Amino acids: CASSFSSGSSYEQYF.

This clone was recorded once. This CDR3 is CASSTEPGQGGRSNQPQHF. DNA of the CDR3: TGTGCCAGTAGTACAGAACCGGGACAGGGTGGCCGTAGCAATCAGCCCCAGCATTTT. The chain links TRBV19 to TRBJ1-5; 9 nucleotides line up with TRBD1. CDR3 length: 19 residues. CDR1 is LNHDA and CDR2 is SQIVND in the germline V gene (reference sequence). After removal of 4 bases from V and 0 bases from J, the junction contained 13 bases not matched to a gene.

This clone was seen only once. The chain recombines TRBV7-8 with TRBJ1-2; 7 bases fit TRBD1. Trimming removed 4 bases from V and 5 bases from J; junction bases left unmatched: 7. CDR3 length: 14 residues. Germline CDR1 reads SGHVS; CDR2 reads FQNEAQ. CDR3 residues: CASSSNRGGYGYTF. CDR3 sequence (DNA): TGTGCCAGCAGCTCAAACAGGGGCGGGTATGGCTACACCTTC. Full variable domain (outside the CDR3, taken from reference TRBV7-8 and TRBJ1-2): GAGVSQSPRYKVAKRGQDVALRCDPISGHVSLFWYQQALGQGPEFLTYFQNEAQLDKSGLPSDRFFAERPEGSVSTLKIQRTQQEDSAVYLCASSSNRGGYGYTFGSGTRLTVV.

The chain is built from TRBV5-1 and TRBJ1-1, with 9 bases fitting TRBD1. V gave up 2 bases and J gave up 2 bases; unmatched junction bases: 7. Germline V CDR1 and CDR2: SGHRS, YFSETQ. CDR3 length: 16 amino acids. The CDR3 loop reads CASSFRDRDYNTEAFF. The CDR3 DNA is TGCGCCAGCAGCTTTCGGGACAGGGATTATAACACTGAAGCTTTCTTT. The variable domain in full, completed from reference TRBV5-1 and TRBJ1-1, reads KAGVTQTPRYLIKTRGQQVTLSCSPISGHRSVSWYQQTPGQGLQFLFEYFSETQRNKGNFPGRFSGRQFSNSRSEMNVSTLELGDSALYLCASSFRDRDYNTEAFFGQGTRLTVV.

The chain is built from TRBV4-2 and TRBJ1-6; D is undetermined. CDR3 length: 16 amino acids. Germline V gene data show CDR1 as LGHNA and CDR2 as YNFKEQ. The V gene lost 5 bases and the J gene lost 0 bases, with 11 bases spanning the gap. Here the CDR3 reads CASSKDGNSYNSPLHF. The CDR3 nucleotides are TGTGCCAGCAGCAAGGACGGGAACTCCTATAATTCACCCCTCCACTTT.